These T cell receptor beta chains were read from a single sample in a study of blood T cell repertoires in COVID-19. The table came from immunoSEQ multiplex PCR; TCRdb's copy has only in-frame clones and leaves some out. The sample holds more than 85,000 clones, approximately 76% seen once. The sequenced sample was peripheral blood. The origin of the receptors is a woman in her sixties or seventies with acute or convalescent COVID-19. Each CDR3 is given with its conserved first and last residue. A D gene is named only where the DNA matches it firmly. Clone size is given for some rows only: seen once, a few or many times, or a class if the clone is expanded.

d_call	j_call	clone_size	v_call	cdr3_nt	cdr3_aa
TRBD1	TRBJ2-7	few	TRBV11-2	TGTGCCAGCAGCTTAGTTGGGACAGGCTCCTACGAGCAGTACTTC	CASSLVGTGSYEQYF
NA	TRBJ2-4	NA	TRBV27	TGTGCCAGCAGTTTGAGGGCAGGATTAACCAAAAACATTCAGTACTTC	CASSLRAGLTKNIQYF
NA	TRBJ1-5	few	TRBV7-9	TGTGCCAGCAGCCCCGGGACAAATGATCAGCCCCAGCATTTT	CASSPGTNDQPQHF
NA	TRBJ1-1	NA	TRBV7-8	TGTGCCAGCAGCTCGCACGCCTTTAAAAAACCTCAGGACACTGAAGCTTTCTTT	CASSSHAFKKPQDTEAFF
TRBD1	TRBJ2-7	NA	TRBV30	TGTGCCTCCGTTTGGAGACAGGGCATTCTGGGGTCCTACGAGCAGTACTTC	CASVWRQGILGSYEQYF
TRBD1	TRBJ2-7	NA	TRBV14	TGTGCCAGCAGCCGGACAGGGGATCCCTACGAGCAGTACTTC	CASSRTGDPYEQYF
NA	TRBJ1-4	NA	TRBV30	TGTGCCTGGAGTGTTGGGCAGAAGAATGAAAAACTGTTTTTT	CAWSVGQKNEKLFF
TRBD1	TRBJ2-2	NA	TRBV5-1	TGCGCCAGTGGGACAGGGGCGAACACCGGGGAGCTGTTTTTT	CASGTGANTGELFF
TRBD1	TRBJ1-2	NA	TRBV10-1	TGCGCCAGCAGTGAAAACAGGGGATATGGCTACACCTTC	CASSENRGYGYTF
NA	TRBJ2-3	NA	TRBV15	TGTGCCACCGCCCCTGGGGCCTCTAGCACAGATACGCAGTATTTT	CATAPGASSTDTQYF
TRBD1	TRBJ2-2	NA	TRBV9	TGTGCCAGCAGCCCTCGGTGGGCAGGGGGTAGCACCGGGGAGCTGTTTTTT	CASSPRWAGGSTGELFF
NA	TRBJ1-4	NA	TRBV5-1	TGCGCCAGCAGCTTCGGTGATAGTCGAACTAATGAAAAACTGTTTTTT	CASSFGDSRTNEKLFF
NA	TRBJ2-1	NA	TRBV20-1	TGCAGTGCTAGTGTCCCTAACTATGAGCAGTTCTTC	CSASVPNYEQFF
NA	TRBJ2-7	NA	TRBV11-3	TGTGCCAGCAGCTTAAGAGGGACAAACGAGCAGTACTTC	CASSLRGTNEQYF
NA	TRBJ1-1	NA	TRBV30	TGTGCCTGGATGGCGGACATGAACACTGAAGCTTTCTTT	CAWMADMNTEAFF
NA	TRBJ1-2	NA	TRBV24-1	TGTGCCACCAGTGATCCGGGAGGGGGTAACTATGGCTACACCTTC	CATSDPGGGNYGYTF
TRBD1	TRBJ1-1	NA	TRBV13	TGTGCCAGCAGCACCCGATCGACAGGGGGGAACACTGAAGCTTTCTTT	CASSTRSTGGNTEAFF
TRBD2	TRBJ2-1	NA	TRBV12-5	TGTGCTAGTGGTCACCCCGGGGGGTGGCAGTTCTTC	CASGHPGGWQFF
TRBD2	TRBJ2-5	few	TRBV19	TGTGCCAGTAGTCCTAAAGGACTAGCTAGGGAGACCCAGTACTTC	CASSPKGLARETQYF
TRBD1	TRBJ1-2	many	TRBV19	TGTGCCAGTAGTACTTACCAGGGGGCAGGTGGCTACACCTTC	CASSTYQGAGGYTF
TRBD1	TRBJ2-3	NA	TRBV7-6	TGTGCCAGCAGCCCATCCGGGACAGGGGGGACAGATACGCAGTATTTT	CASSPSGTGGTDTQYF
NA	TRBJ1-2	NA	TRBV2	TGTGCCAGCAGTGAAGCGCGGGGCTATGGCTACACCTTC	CASSEARGYGYTF
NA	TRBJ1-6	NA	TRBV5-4	TGTGCCAGCAGCCAACCGGAGGTTCCTAATTCACCCCTCCACTTT	CASSQPEVPNSPLHF
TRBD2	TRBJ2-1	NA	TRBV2	TGTGCCAGCAGGGGTGGAGCGGGGGAGCAGTTCTTC	CASRGGAGEQFF
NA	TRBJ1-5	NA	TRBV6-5	TGTGCCAGCAGTTACCAAAGGGGCCAGCCCCAGCATTTT	CASSYQRGQPQHF
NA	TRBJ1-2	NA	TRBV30	TGTGCCTGGCGACAGGCAAACTATGGCTACACCTTC	CAWRQANYGYTF
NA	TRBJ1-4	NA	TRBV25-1	TGTGCCAGCAGTGCTGGACAGAAATTTAATGAAAAACTGTTTTTT	CASSAGQKFNEKLFF
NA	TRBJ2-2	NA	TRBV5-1	TGCGCCAGCAGCTTGAACAGGGCCAACACCGGGGAGCTGTTTTTT	CASSLNRANTGELFF
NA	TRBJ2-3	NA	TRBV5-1	TGCGCCAGCACCCTCCAAGGGAGAGGCAGCACAGATACGCAGTATTTT	CASTLQGRGSTDTQYF
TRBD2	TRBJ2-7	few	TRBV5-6	TGTGCCAGCAGCCCGTGGGGAGGGACCCGCTTGCGGGGCTCCTACGAGCAGTACTTC	CASSPWGGTRLRGSYEQYF
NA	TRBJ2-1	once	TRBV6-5	TGTGCCAGCACCCCTCTAGAGTTCTACAATGAGCAGTTCTTC	CASTPLEFYNEQFF
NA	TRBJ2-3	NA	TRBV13	TGTGCCAGCAGCGCGAGGATCCGCTCGGGTAGCACAGATACGCAGTATTTT	CASSARIRSGSTDTQYF
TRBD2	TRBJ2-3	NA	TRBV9	TGTGCCAGCAGCTCCACTAGCGGGGGGGCCACAGATACGCAGTATTTT	CASSSTSGGATDTQYF
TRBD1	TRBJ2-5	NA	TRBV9	TGTGCCAGCAGCCTCCGGGACAGTGAGACCCAGTACTTC	CASSLRDSETQYF
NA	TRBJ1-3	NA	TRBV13	TGTGCCAGCAGCCGCCGGGAGGGACGAAACACCATATATTTT	CASSRREGRNTIYF
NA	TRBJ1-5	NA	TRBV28	TGTGCCAGCAGTCCCGTCCGGAGCGGGGGTATTTCAGATCAGCCCCAGCATTTT	CASSPVRSGGISDQPQHF
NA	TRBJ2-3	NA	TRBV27	TGTGCCAGCACGACCTTTTCTAGTACCGGGGAGCAGTATTTT	CASTTFSSTGEQYF
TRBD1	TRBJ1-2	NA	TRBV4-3	TGCGCCAGCAGCCAACTTCCTCCGACAGGGAAGGATGGCTACACCTTC	CASSQLPPTGKDGYTF
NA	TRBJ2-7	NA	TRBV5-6	TGTGCCAGCAGCTTTCTAGTATCCGGGGGATACTACGAGCAGTACTTC	CASSFLVSGGYYEQYF
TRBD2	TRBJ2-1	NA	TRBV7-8	TGTGCCAGCAGCTTACCCCTAAGACTAGCGGGGTTGGGGAATGAGCAGTTCTTC	CASSLPLRLAGLGNEQFF
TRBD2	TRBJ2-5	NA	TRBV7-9	TGTGCCAGCAGCTTGGCCCGCGGGGCGGGGGGGAGCCAAGAGACCCAGTACTTC	CASSLARGAGGSQETQYF
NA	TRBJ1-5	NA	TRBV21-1	TGTGCCAGCAGCAAAGGTTCGGGACAGAGGACCGGTCAGCCCCAGCATTTT	CASSKGSGQRTGQPQHF
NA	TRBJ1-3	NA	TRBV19	TGTGCCAGTAGTAGCCGACGACTCCCTGGAAACACCATATATTTT	CASSSRRLPGNTIYF
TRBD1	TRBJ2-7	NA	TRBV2	TGTGCCAGCAGGGAGGCCTCCGGGACAGGGCTCTACGAGCAGTACTTC	CASREASGTGLYEQYF